The 2 T cell receptor beta chains presented below share a single source sample, sequenced in a study of CD8+ T cells in alopecia areata. Extracted RNA was reverse transcribed, and the resulting cDNA served as sequencing template. Libraries were prepared by immunoSEQ multiplex PCR; TCRdb keeps only in-frame clonotypes and omits some of them. The table has a few hundred thousand clones, roughly two fifths seen once. Documented treatment: oral pan-JAK inhibitor, 5-10 mg twice daily. The sequencing here drew on CD4+ T cells sorted from blood, taken around week 36, from a patient treated with tofacitinib. Source of these receptors: a human donor with alopecia areata.

This clone was observed a few times. The chain carries TRBV29-1 and TRBJ2-3; TRBD2 is a possible D gene (6 bases). Germline V gives CDR1 SQVTM, CDR2 ANQGSEA. V was cut by 5 bases and J by 0 bases, with 15 bases left in between. The CDR3 extends over 15 amino acids. CDR3: CSVRSGTPSTDTQYF. The CDR3 coding sequence is TGCAGCGTTAGGTCCGGGACTCCTAGCACAGATACGCAGTATTTT.

This chain uses TRBV15 with TRBJ1-5; TRBD1 aligns across 9 bases. With 6 bases clipped from V and 9 bases from J, the junction kept 9 bases outside the gene matches. CDR1 LNHNV and CDR2 YYDKDF come from the germline V gene (reference sequence). The CDR3 length is 14 residues. For the CDR3, the DNA is TGTGCCACCAGGGAGGGACAGGGCCCTCGGCCCCAGCATTTT. Encoded protein: CATREGQGPRPQHF.